The following is a T cell receptor (beta chain) sequence with its context. Its antigen is still unknown. This sample is drawn from a study of shared clonotypes between healthy human individuals. Notes on the study in general: Only blood underwent sampling, and tissue repertoires likely differ.

It was CD45RO-negative cells, positively selected for CCR7, that made up naive CD8 cells, with terminally differentiated effector memory CD45RA+ cells excluded. The protocol was immunoSEQ multiplex PCR, while the TCRdb copy is restricted to in-frame clones and leaves out a portion. The table lists hundreds of thousands of clones, roughly 95% of them singletons, with 0.095% to 0.12% in the top ten. V lost 5 bases and J 2 bases, leaving 16 bases between the germline ends. Germline values: CDR1 SGHVS, CDR2 FQNEAQ. CDR3 length: 16 residues. V usage is TRBV7-8 and J usage is TRBJ1-5; D is ambiguous. The clonotype originates from a woman in her thirties in good health. The material sequenced was naive CD8+ T cells sorted from blood. Written as DNA, the CDR3 is TGTGCCAGCAGCCCCGGTACATCGGCTGGCAATCAGCCCCAGCATTTT. It is translated as CASSPGTSAGNQPQHF.